The TCR beta chain under discussion was sequenced for a study of cytomegalovirus exposure and HLA in healthy donors. Primers for the PCR totalled 60 Vbeta and 13 Jbeta. The table came from immunoSEQ multiplex PCR; TCRdb's copy has only in-frame clones and leaves some out. Of 160,000 or so clones listed, 65% to 80% are singletons. Study findings and constraints: Several of the most significant clusters appeared, in a later analysis, to be linked to common viral pathogens. When presence/absence was analysed, sequencing depth was taken to be roughly uniform across donors.

This clone was seen just once. Its cognate antigen is unknown. The germline CDR1 and CDR2 sequences are SQVTM and ANQGSEA. This CDR3 contains 13 residues. Between the trimmed V and J ends, which lost 3 bases and 0 bases, there was a span of 6 bases. Donors showed nominal health when sampled, although they likely had unrecorded immune exposures. This clonotype originated in a man aged 18 to 30 in good health and CMV-seropositive. The V call is TRBV29-1, the J call TRBJ1-3, with a tentative D call TRBD1 (5 bases). The sample taken for sequencing was PBMCs. The chain's CDR3 is CSVETVSGNTIYF. The DNA of the CDR3 is TGCAGCGTTGAGACAGTCTCTGGAAACACCATATATTTT.